This T cell receptor (beta chain) was sequenced during a study of patients and donors after allogeneic stem cell transplantation. TCRdb ran MiXCR on the RT-PCR reads and lists one entry per CDR3 protein. The sample lists approximately 200,000 distinct CDR3 sequences, roughly 15% occurring once. CDR3 size: 14 residues. Trimming cost V 3 bases and J 7 bases, with 13 bases left between them. The chain links TRBV12-3 or TRBV12-4 to TRBJ2-1, with D perhaps TRBD2 (7 bases). This TCR was sampled from a human donor who was either an allogeneic HSCT recipient or a stem cell or donor lymphocyte infusion donor (not recorded which). It is not recorded whose cells these are; they may come from a transplant donor. Sequences were obtained from blood, either unsorted or a sorted T cell fraction (not recorded which). The CDR3 DNA sequence: TGTGCCAGCAGTTTGGGGGGGGGGCGGAATGAGCAGTTCTTC. Protein sequence: CASSLGGGRNEQFF.